Sequencing of this T cell receptor (beta chain) was carried out in a study of response to subunit inactivated influenza vaccine. Regarding the study as a whole: New T cells are recruited in small numbers by each seasonal influenza vaccination, according to the authors' suggestion.

This clonotype was observed at least ten times. The antigen remains undetermined. MiXCR, run by TCRdb on the RT-PCR reads, gives a single entry per CDR3 protein. This sample has 450,000 to 600,000 distinct CDR3 sequences, with around 8% found just once. V trimming: 7 bases; J trimming: 3 bases; junction bases outside the gene matches: 4. Germline V gene lookup returns CDR1 SQVTM and CDR2 ANQGSEA. This CDR3 has 12 amino acids. The chain couples TRBV29-1 to TRBJ1-1, with 8 bases aligning to TRBD1. This specimen consisted of PBMCs from blood, obtained approximately 25 months after vaccination. This TCR derives from a man aged 50-75 years who received an inactivated influenza vaccine. The CDR3 DNA follows: TGCAGCGCAAGGACAGGGCACACTGAAGCTTTCTTT. Translated: CSARTGHTEAFF.